This paragraph covers one T cell receptor beta chain sequence. TCRdb keeps only in-frame clones here, not all; method: immunoSEQ multiplex PCR. Among approximately 93,000 clones listed, approximately 89% were seen once. The entry originates in a study of T cell changes during pregnancy in multiple sclerosis. The sequence came from a female donor in good health, enrolled as a control in a pregnancy study. Sequences were derived from peripheral blood, sampled in the first trimester of pregnancy.

Written as DNA, the CDR3 is TGTGCCAGCAGCCGCAAAACAGGGGACACCGGGGAGCTGTTTTTT. Protein sequence: CASSRKTGDTGELFF. The rearrangement uses TRBV7-3 and TRBJ2-2, with TRBD1 matching over 7 bases. Unmatched junction bases numbered 6, after V lost 5 bases and J lost 3 bases. This CDR3 region has 15 residues. In germline, CDR1 is SGHTA, CDR2 FQGTGA.